The 30 T cell receptor beta chains presented below share a single source sample, sequenced in a study of shared clonotypes between healthy human individuals. Sequenced by immunoSEQ multiplex PCR; TCRdb stores in-frame clones only, minus some. The sample holds approximately 2.5 million clones; approximately 94% are singletons and the top ten take 0.36%. Material for sequencing was naive CD4+ T cells from PBMCs. Subset: CD45RA+ positively selected. These receptors originate from a man between 18 and 29 years old in good health. Some clones in this sample may be carry-over from other donors' samples.

This clone came up once. This sequence joins TRBV2 and TRBJ2-2; D may be TRBD2 (5 bases). V gave up 4 bases and J gave up 4 bases, with 16 bases separating them. The CDR3 length is 16 residues. Looked up from germline, CDR1 is SNHLY and CDR2 is FYNNEI. CDR3: CASSVSYGIGTGELFF. DNA for the CDR3: TGTGCCAGCAGTGTCTCTTACGGGATAGGCACCGGGGAGCTGTTTTTT.

The genes are TRBV4-2 and TRBJ1-4; D perhaps matches TRBD1 (6 bases). The CDR3 totals 13 residues. Germline V gives CDR1 LGHNA, CDR2 YNFKEQ. V lost 5 bases and J 7 bases, leaving 11 bases between the germline ends. CDR3 sequence (DNA): TGTGCCAGCAGCAGGGGGGCCGTTGAAAAACTGTTTTTT. The encoded protein is CASSRGAVEKLFF.

This chain's CDR3 is CASSQLFSQGTYEQYF. The CDR3, as DNA: TGTGCCAGCAGCCAATTATTTTCACAGGGGACCTACGAGCAGTACTTC. This chain uses TRBV16 with TRBJ2-7, with 7 nucleotides matching TRBD1. Germline V gives CDR1 KGHSY, CDR2 FQNENV. Trimming at V came to 1 base and at J to 2 bases, leaving 8 bases not matched to a gene. The CDR3 length is 16 residues.

The J gene is TRBJ2-3, the V gene TRBV4-3; 8 bases are a match to TRBD2. J was trimmed by 4 bases and V by 1 base; bases with no gene match: 7. Germline loops: CDR1 LGHNA, CDR2 YSLEER. The CDR3 is made up of 16 amino acids. CDR3 sequence: CASSQGTGGGADTQYF. The CDR3 bases are TGCGCCAGCAGCCAAGGAACGGGAGGGGGAGCAGATACGCAGTATTTT.

The J gene is TRBJ1-2, the V gene TRBV28; tentative D call: TRBD1 (6 bases). This CDR3 is built from 14 residues. Trimming stripped 4 bases from V and 4 bases from J, with 13 bases between. Germline loops: CDR1 MDHEN, CDR2 SYDVKM. The CDR3 DNA reads as TGTGCCAGCAGTTCGGCGGGGGCGGTCTATGGCTACACCTTC. This codes for CASSSAGAVYGYTF.

Comments on this clone: Distinct nucleotide sequences in the sample also encode this CDR3. The chain is built from TRBV6-5 and TRBJ1-5, with 8 bases identical to TRBD1. This CDR3 contains 15 residues. V shed 5 bases and J 4 bases; nucleotides not matched to a gene: 7. Germline loops: CDR1 MNHEY, CDR2 SVGAGI. The CDR3 spells CASSPGQGRNQPQHF. DNA for the CDR3: TGTGCCAGCAGTCCCGGACAGGGACGAAATCAGCCCCAGCATTTT.

This sequence joins TRBV5-1 and TRBJ1-1; D unclear. V dropped 0 bases and J dropped 0 bases, with 9 bases sitting between them. This CDR3 region has 15 residues. Germline lookup yields CDR1 SGHRS and CDR2 YFSETQ. The CDR3 DNA is TGCGCCAGCAGCTTGGACGCGGGAATGAACACTGAAGCTTTCTTT. Translated: CASSLDAGMNTEAFF.

Written as DNA, the CDR3 is TGTGCCTGGAGGCATCCCAGCCCCTCCGGGAGACGGGCAGATACGCAGTATTTT. Encoded protein: CAWRHPSPSGRRADTQYF. The chain combines TRBV30 with TRBJ2-3; TRBD2 is a possible D gene (6 bases). From germline, CDR1 is GTSNPN and CDR2 SVGIG (reference sequence). V lost 3 bases to trimming and J lost 4 bases, with 26 bases between them. This CDR3 comprises 18 residues.

J is TRBJ2-5 and V is TRBV7-9, with D perhaps being TRBD1 or TRBD2 (6 bases each). Trimming shortened V by 1 base and J by 7 bases, and 19 bases separated the two germline ends. Germline assignment: CDR1 SEHNR and CDR2 FQNEAQ (reference sequence). The CDR3 has 16 residues. CDR3 coding DNA: TGTGCCAGCAGCTTAGGAGCGGGCGTACTGACAGGGACCCAGTACTTC. Translation gives CASSLGAGVLTGTQYF.

The CDR3 DNA sequence: TGTGCTAGTGGTTTGGTACTGAGCAGTGAGCAGTTCTTC. This codes for CASGLVLSSEQFF. The chain couples TRBV12-5 to TRBJ2-1, with D hard to call. This CDR3 has 13 residues. The ends were cut back, 0 bases at V and 9 bases at J, with 9 bases in the middle. CDR1 and CDR2 (germline): LGHNT, FRNRAP.

The rearrangement joins TRBV5-1 to TRBJ2-5; a weak D match, TRBD2 (5 bases). V dropped 0 bases and J dropped 5 bases, with 11 bases sitting between them. Per germline, CDR1 SGHRS and CDR2 YFSETQ. The length of the CDR3 is 14 residues. The CDR3 bases are TGCGCCAGCAGCTTGGCGGCTAGCCATGAGACCCAGTACTTC. Amino acid sequence: CASSLAASHETQYF.

The chain joins TRBV21-1 to TRBJ1-6; the table's D call TRBD1 went unverified against the DNA. TRBV21-1 is listed as a pseudogene. The CDR3 loop spans 16 amino acids. The CDR3 coding sequence is TGTGCCAGCAGCATCGTGGCAGGAACCTATAATTCACCCCTCCACTTT. Translation gives CASSIVAGTYNSPLHF.

This chain links TRBV28 with TRBJ2-3, with no clear D. Trimming pared 6 bases from V and 0 bases from J, leaving 19 bases between. This CDR3 is 17 amino acids long. CDR1 and CDR2 (germline): MDHEN, SYDVKM. This CDR3 is CASSPLSTDLSTDTQYF. For the CDR3, the DNA is TGTGCCAGCAGCCCTCTTTCGACGGACCTAAGCACAGATACGCAGTATTTT.

The V call is TRBV2, the J call TRBJ2-4; 7 bases match TRBD1. The ends lost 4 bases at V and 2 bases at J; junction bases unmatched: 5. The CDR3 length is 15 residues. Germline V CDR1 and CDR2: SNHLY, FYNNEI. CDR3 sequence (DNA): TGTGCCAGCAGTGCCCGGGACAGACCCAAAAACATTCAGTACTTC. This gives the protein CASSARDRPKNIQYF.

The V gene is TRBV28, the J gene TRBJ2-3, with TRBD1 matching 7 bases. The CDR3 extends over 16 amino acids. V was clipped by 3 bases and J by 4 bases; unmatched bases: 10. Germline assignment: CDR1 MDHEN and CDR2 SYDVKM. The CDR3 spells CASSFLRQGRADTQYF. The CDR3 nucleotides read TGTGCCAGCAGTTTCCTCCGACAGGGTCGGGCAGATACGCAGTATTTT.

The J gene is TRBJ2-7, the V gene TRBV7-2, with D tentatively TRBD1 (5 bases). This CDR3 comprises 13 residues. Germline loops: CDR1 SGHTA, CDR2 FQGNSA. V was clipped by 1 base and J by 3 bases, with 7 bases between them. The CDR3 region is CASSLGGHYEQYF. The CDR3 region has the DNA TGTGCCAGCAGCTTAGGGGGCCACTACGAGCAGTACTTC.

CDR3 sequence: CAGYQTRLAGGTDTQYF. As DNA, the CDR3 is TGTGCCGGCTACCAGACTCGACTAGCGGGAGGCACAGATACGCAGTATTTT. This chain connects TRBV21-1 to TRBJ2-3; TRBD2 is taken as the D call from the table, unchecked against the DNA. TRBV21-1 is a pseudogene. CDR3 length: 17 residues.

This chain joins TRBV11-3 and TRBJ1-2; 7 bases are shared with TRBD1. CDR1 and CDR2 from the germline V gene are SGHNT and YENEEA. Losses at the gene ends were 7 bases for V and 5 bases for J; bases not matched to a gene: 10. The length of the CDR3 is 14 residues. CDR3 in DNA: TGTGCCAGCATTAAGCCGGGACAGTCTTATGGCTACACCTTC. Residues: CASIKPGQSYGYTF. The full variable domain, rest sourced from reference TRBV11-3 and TRBJ1-2, is EAGVVQSPRYKIIEKKQPVAFWCNPISGHNTLYWYLQNLGQGPELLIRYENEEAVDDSQLPKDRFSAERLKGVDSTLKIQPAELGDSAVYLCASIKPGQSYGYTFGSGTRLTVV.

In this sample, this clone turned up once. The chain recombines TRBV19 with TRBJ2-7, with TRBD1 as a possible D gene (6 bases). Germline CDR1 LNHDA, CDR2 SQIVND (reference sequence). The CDR3 is 14 residues long. The germline V and J ends were trimmed by 3 bases and 3 bases, with 12 bases remaining between them. The CDR3, as DNA: TGTGCCAGTAGTATCAACAGGGTTGGCTACGAGCAGTACTTC. This sequence encodes CASSINRVGYEQYF.

The V and J genes are TRBV7-2 and TRBJ2-1, with D possibly matching TRBD1 (5 bases). CDR3 length: 15 residues. V lost 5 bases to trimming and J lost 7 bases, with 18 bases between them. Looked up from germline, CDR1 is SGHTA and CDR2 is FQGNSA. The CDR3 is CASSPQAKGVNEQFF. The CDR3 DNA sequence: TGTGCCAGCAGCCCACAGGCAAAAGGAGTAAATGAGCAGTTCTTC. The full variable domain, with the rest looked up from reference TRBV7-2 and TRBJ2-1, is GAGVSQSPSNKVTEKGKDVELRCDPISGHTALYWYRQSLGQGLEFLIYFQGNSAPDKSGLPSDRFSAERTGGSVSTLTIQRTQQEDSAVYLCASSPQAKGVNEQFFGPGTRLTVL.

This clone was seen a single time. The chain is built from TRBV7-2 and TRBJ2-7; 10 bases are shared with TRBD2. V lost 5 bases to trimming and J lost 5 bases; unmatched junction nucleotides: 21. In germline, CDR1 is SGHTA, CDR2 FQGNSA. CDR3 length: 19 amino acids. The CDR3 loop reads CASSPPPGKSGRAVDEQYF. CDR3 nucleotides: TGTGCCAGCAGCCCTCCTCCGGGTAAAAGCGGGAGGGCTGTCGACGAGCAGTACTTC.

The rearrangement uses TRBV10-3 and TRBJ1-2; D is unresolved. The CDR3 sequence is 14 residues long. Germline V lookup: CDR1 ENHRY, CDR2 SYGVKD. V shed 0 bases and J shed 2 bases, with 7 bases lying between them. CDR3 bases: TGTGCCATCAGTGAGTCCCAGCGAAACTATGGCTACACCTTC. Translation: CAISESQRNYGYTF.

This clone has a single count. The chain recombines TRBV18 with TRBJ1-1, with D hard to call. This CDR3 has 16 amino acids. CDR1 is KGHSH, CDR2 LQKENI, per germline. V lost 3 bases and J 5 bases, leaving 19 bases between the germline ends. As DNA, the CDR3 is TGTGCCAGCTCACCTATACCACTCGTGGGTATGACTGAAGCTTTCTTT. This gives the protein CASSPIPLVGMTEAFF.

The genes are TRBV28 and TRBJ1-2; 7 positions agree with TRBD1. The V segment lost 6 bases and the J segment 8 bases; nucleotides outside the gene matches: 18. The CDR3 has 16 residues. The V gene's germline CDR1 is MDHEN and CDR2 SYDVKM. CDR3 bases: TGTGCCAGCAGCTCAGGCCTAGGGGGCGCAGGGTCCGGCTACACCTTC. Translation gives CASSSGLGGAGSGYTF.

This chain uses TRBV11-2 with TRBJ2-6; TRBD2 might be the D (6 bases). V was pared by 2 bases and J by 0 bases, with 14 bases between. This CDR3 contains 18 residues. From germline, CDR1 is SGHAT and CDR2 FQNNGV. CDR3 DNA: TGTGCCAGCAGCTTACCTATGGCGGGGCACTCTGGGGCCAACGTCCTGACTTTC. It specifies CASSLPMAGHSGANVLTF. Supplemented by reference TRBV11-2 and TRBJ2-6, the full variable domain reads EAGVAQSPRYKIIEKRQSVAFWCNPISGHATLYWYQQILGQGPKLLIQFQNNGVVDDSQLPKDRFSAERLKGVDSTLKIQPAKLEDSAVYLCASSLPMAGHSGANVLTFGAGSRLTVL.

The chain links TRBV27 to TRBJ2-7; TRBD2 agrees at 8 bases. The CDR3 totals 16 residues. CDR1 MNHEY and CDR2 SMNVEV come from the germline V gene (reference sequence). The trim removed 6 bases at V and 2 bases at J, leaving 12 bases unmatched. The CDR3 nucleotides read TGTGCCAGCAGGCTCTTAGCGGGATCGCGACCCTACGAGCAGTACTTC. It specifies CASRLLAGSRPYEQYF.

The chain couples TRBV18 to TRBJ2-2; D is unresolved. CDR1 is KGHSH and CDR2 is LQKENI in the germline V gene. This CDR3 is 14 amino acids long. V lost 8 bases, J lost 4 bases, and 14 bases lay in between. The CDR3 protein is CASVYRVGTGELFF. CDR3 coding DNA: TGTGCCAGCGTCTATCGTGTGGGCACCGGGGAGCTGTTTTTT.

J is TRBJ1-1 and V is TRBV20-1, with no clear D. CDR3 length: 11 amino acids. Germline V gene data show CDR1 as DFQATT and CDR2 as SNEGSKA (reference sequence). Trimming took 6 bases from V and 3 from J, leaving 8 bases between them. The CDR3 region is CSARTYTEAFF. In DNA, the CDR3 is TGCAGTGCCCGGACTTACACTGAAGCTTTCTTT.

The chain uses TRBV9 and TRBJ1-2; no clear D. The CDR3 is 13 amino acids. CDR1 is SGDLS, CDR2 YYNGEE, per germline. Between the trimmed V and J ends, which lost 0 bases and 8 bases, there was a span of 11 bases. As DNA, the CDR3 is TGTGCCAGCAGCGTAGCGGAGGCGGGCGGCTACACCTTC. The encoded protein is CASSVAEAGGYTF.

The CDR3 coding sequence is TGTGCCAGCAGTTACCTTGCTCAGGGGGGGTACGAGCAGTACTTC. Translated, it gives CASSYLAQGGYEQYF. The rearrangement links TRBV6-5 to TRBJ2-7; D tentatively reads TRBD1 or TRBD2 (7 bases each). Trimming left V 2 bases short and J 4 bases short, with 15 bases between. Germline V gene sequence: CDR1 MNHEY, CDR2 SVGAGI. The CDR3 covers 15 residues.